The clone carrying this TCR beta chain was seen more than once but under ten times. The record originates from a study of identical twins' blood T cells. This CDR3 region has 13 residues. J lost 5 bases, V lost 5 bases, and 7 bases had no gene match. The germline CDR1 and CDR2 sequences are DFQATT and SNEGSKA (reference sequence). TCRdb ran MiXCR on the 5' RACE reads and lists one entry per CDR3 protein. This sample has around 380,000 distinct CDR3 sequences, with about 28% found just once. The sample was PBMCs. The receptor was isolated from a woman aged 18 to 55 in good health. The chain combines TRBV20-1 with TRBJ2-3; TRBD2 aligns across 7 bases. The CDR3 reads CSARRLALDTQYF. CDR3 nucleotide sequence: TGCAGTGCTCGAAGACTAGCCTTAGATACGCAGTATTTT.